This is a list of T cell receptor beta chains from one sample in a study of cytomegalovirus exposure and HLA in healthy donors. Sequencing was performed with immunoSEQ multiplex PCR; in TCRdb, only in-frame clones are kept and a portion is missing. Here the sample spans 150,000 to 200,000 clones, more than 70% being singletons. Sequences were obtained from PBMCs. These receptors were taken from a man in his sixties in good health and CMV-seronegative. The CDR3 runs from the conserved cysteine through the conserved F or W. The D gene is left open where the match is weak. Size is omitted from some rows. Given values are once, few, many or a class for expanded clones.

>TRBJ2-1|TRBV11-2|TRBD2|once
TGTGCCAGCAGCTTGAGCGGGGTTCAGCAGTTCTTC
CASSLSGVQQFF
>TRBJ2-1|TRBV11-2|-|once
TGTGCCAGACACGTTAGGGGGATCCACACCTACAATGAGCAGTTCTTC
CARHVRGIHTYNEQFF
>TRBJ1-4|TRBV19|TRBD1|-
TGTGCCAGTAGTTTCTCCGGGACAGGGGGCGTCGAAAAACTGTTTTTT
CASSFSGTGGVEKLFF
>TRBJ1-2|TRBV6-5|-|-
TGTGCCAGCACCCTACAGGGTCCAGACGATGGCTACACCTTC
CASTLQGPDDGYTF
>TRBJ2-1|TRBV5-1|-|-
TGCGCCAGCGGCGAGGAGCCTGGTCTTTACAATGAGCAGTTCTTC
CASGEEPGLYNEQFF
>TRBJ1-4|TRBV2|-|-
TGTGCCAGCCTCCTCGACAGGTGGGGAAAGGAAAAACTGTTTTTT
CASLLDRWGKEKLFF
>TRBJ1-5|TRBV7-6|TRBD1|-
TGTGCCAGCAGCTCAGAACAGGGGGCGTTCAATCAGCCCCAGCATTTT
CASSSEQGAFNQPQHF
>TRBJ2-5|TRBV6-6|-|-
TGTGCCAGCAGTTACTCCAGGGCCCGTGAGACCCAGTACTTC
CASSYSRARETQYF
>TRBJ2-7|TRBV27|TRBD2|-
TGTGCCAGCAGTCAGACTAGCGTCTACGAGCAGTACTTC
CASSQTSVYEQYF
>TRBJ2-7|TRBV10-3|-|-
TGTGCCATCAGTGAATTAGGACGGGGGTCGGGATACGAGCAGTACTTC
CAISELGRGSGYEQYF
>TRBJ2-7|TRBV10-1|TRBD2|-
TGCGCCAGCAGTTCGGGACTACCCTCCTACGAGCAGTACTTC
CASSSGLPSYEQYF
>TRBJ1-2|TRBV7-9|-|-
TGTGCCAGCAGCTTAGTGGTGGGGGGAGAAGGCTACACCTTC
CASSLVVGGEGYTF
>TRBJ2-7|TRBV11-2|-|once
TGTGCCAGCAGCGTCGACAGTTTCTACGAGCAGTACTTC
CASSVDSFYEQYF
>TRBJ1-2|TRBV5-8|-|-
TGTGCCAGCAGCGGGGGCCGGGGGGTCGGGTATGGCTACACCTTC
CASSGGRGVGYGYTF
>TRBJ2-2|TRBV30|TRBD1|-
TGTGCCTGGGACCGTTACAGCCAGGGGGCGAACACCGGGGAGCTGTTTTTT
CAWDRYSQGANTGELFF
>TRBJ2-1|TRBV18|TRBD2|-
TGTGCCAGCTCACCACCGTCCCTAGCGGGCTCCTACAATGAGCAGTTCTTC
CASSPPSLAGSYNEQFF
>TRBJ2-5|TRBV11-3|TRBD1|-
TGTGCCAGCAGCTTAGGCCTAACCGGGACAGGGGACGAGACCCAGTACTTC
CASSLGLTGTGDETQYF
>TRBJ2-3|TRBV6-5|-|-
TGTGCCAGCAGCATAGTGGGCGGGTCAGATACGCAGTATTTT
CASSIVGGSDTQYF
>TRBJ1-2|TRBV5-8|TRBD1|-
TGTGCCAGCAGGACACAGGGGACGTGGGATGGCTACACCTTC
CASRTQGTWDGYTF
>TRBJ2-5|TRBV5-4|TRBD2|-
TGTGCCAGCAGCACGGGACTAGCGGGGGGAGGAGAGACCCAGTACTTC
CASSTGLAGGGETQYF
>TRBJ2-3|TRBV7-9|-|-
TGTGCCAGCAGCTTAGTCGGCGGGTACACAGATACGCAGTATTTT
CASSLVGGYTDTQYF
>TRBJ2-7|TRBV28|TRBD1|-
TGTGCCAGCAGCCCTGGGACAGTCATCGCCTACGAGCAGTACTTC
CASSPGTVIAYEQYF
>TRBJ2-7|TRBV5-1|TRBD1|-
TGCGCCAGCAGCTTGTTGGGACAGGGTATGATATACGAGCAGTACTTC
CASSLLGQGMIYEQYF
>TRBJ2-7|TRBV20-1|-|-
TGCAGCGGGGTGGGTTCCTACGAGCAGTACTTC
CSGVGSYEQYF
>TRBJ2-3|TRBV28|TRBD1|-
TGTGCCAGCAGTTTTGGGGGACAGGCATTAGATACGCAGTATTTT
CASSFGGQALDTQYF
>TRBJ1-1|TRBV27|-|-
TGTGCCAGCAGTTTAGACAGATTGAACACTGAAGCTTTCTTT
CASSLDRLNTEAFF
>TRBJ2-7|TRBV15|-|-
TGTGCCACCAGCAGAGAAACAGGGAAGTACGGGTCCGAGCAGTACTTC
CATSRETGKYGSEQYF
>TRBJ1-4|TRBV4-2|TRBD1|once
TGTGCCAGCAGCCAAGATTTCGCAGGGGGGAATGAAAAACTGTTTTTT
CASSQDFAGGNEKLFF
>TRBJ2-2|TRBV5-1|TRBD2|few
TGCGCCAGCATCCCGGGTAGCGGGAAGAACACCGGGGAGCTGTTTTTT
CASIPGSGKNTGELFF
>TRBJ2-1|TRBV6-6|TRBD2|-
TGTGCCAGCAGCTTTGGAGCGGGAGTCGACAATGAGCAGTTCTTC
CASSFGAGVDNEQFF
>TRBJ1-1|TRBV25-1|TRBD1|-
TGTGCCAGCAGTGCGGGGTCAGGGGGCGTTACTGAAGCTTTCTTT
CASSAGSGGVTEAFF
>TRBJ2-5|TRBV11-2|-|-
TGTGCCAGCAGCTTAGACCTAGCTCGGGAGACCCAGTACTTC
CASSLDLARETQYF
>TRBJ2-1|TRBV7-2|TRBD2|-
TGTGCCAGCAGCATCCTAGCGGGATTTCGAGGCAATGAGCAGTTCTTC
CASSILAGFRGNEQFF
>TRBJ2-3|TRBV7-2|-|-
TGTGCCAGCAGCGCCTACGCAGATACGCAGTATTTT
CASSAYADTQYF
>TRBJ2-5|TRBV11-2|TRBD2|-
TGTGCCAGCAGTTTAGCGGGGGGGCGCGAGACCCAGTACTTC
CASSLAGGRETQYF
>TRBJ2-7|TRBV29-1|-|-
TGCAGCGTTGCGGACAGCCGCCTCGAGCAGTACTTC
CSVADSRLEQYF
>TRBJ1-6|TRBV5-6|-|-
TGTGCCAGCAGCTTGACAGAATATAATTCACCCCTCCACTTT
CASSLTEYNSPLHF
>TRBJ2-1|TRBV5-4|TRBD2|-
TGTGCCAGCAGCGGTCCGGGACTAGCGGGGGGTGAGCAGTTCTTC
CASSGPGLAGGEQFF
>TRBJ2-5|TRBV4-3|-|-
TGCGCCAGCAGCCTAGACAGGGCCGCGGGGGAGACCCAGTACTTC
CASSLDRAAGETQYF
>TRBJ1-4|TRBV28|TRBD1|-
TGTGCCAGCAGTTGGCCTGGGACAGGGGAGGCTGAAAAACTGTTTTTT
CASSWPGTGEAEKLFF
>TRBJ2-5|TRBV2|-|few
TGTGCCAGCCCCCCCACCGGGGAAAAGACCCAGTACTTC
CASPPTGEKTQYF
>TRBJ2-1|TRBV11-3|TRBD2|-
TGTGCCAGCAGCTTATTAGCGGGGGGGCCGCGGGAGCAGTTCTTC
CASSLLAGGPREQFF